The 19 T cell receptor beta chains below all came from one sample that was sequenced in a study of cytomegalovirus exposure and HLA in healthy donors. The primer mix had 60 Vbeta and 13 Jbeta primers. Measured with immunoSEQ multiplex PCR; TCRdb has only the in-frame clones, and not every one. In the table there are tens of thousands of clones, over 60% of which are singletons. The sequenced material came from PBMCs. The source is a man younger than 40 in good health and CMV-seronegative.

On this clone: Other DNA sequences of this sample code for an identical CDR3. The chain couples TRBV13 to TRBJ2-3, with D tentatively TRBD2 (5 bases). CDR1 and CDR2 (germline): PRHDT, FYEKMQ (reference sequence). The CDR3 covers 14 residues. Trimming shortened V by 5 bases and J by 0 bases, and 9 bases separated the two germline ends. The CDR3 protein is CASSGERSTDTQYF. The CDR3 DNA reads as TGTGCCAGCAGCGGCGAGCGGAGCACAGATACGCAGTATTTT. Complete variable domain (other parts from reference TRBV13 and TRBJ2-3): AAGVIQSPRHLIKEKRETATLKCYPIPRHDTVYWYQQGPGQDPQFLISFYEKMQSDKGSIPDRFSAQQFSDYHSELNMSSLELGDSALYFCASSGERSTDTQYFGPGTRLTVL.

The chain's CDR3 is CASSPDRGANYGYTF. CDR3 DNA: TGTGCCAGCAGCCCGGACCGGGGGGCTAACTATGGCTACACCTTC. The rearrangement joins TRBV9 to TRBJ1-2, with D tentatively TRBD1 (5 bases). Germline V gene lookup returns CDR1 SGDLS and CDR2 YYNGEE. The V and J ends lost 4 bases and 0 bases respectively, with 13 bases between them. The length of the CDR3 is 15 residues.

CDR3 protein: CASLAQGNEQFF. CDR3 nucleotides: TGTGCCAGCCTAGCACAGGGCAATGAGCAGTTCTTC. The chain joins TRBV19 to TRBJ2-1, with D possibly matching TRBD1 (6 bases). The CDR3 sequence is 12 residues long. Trimming cost V 9 bases and J 6 bases, with 12 bases left between them. CDR1 LNHDA and CDR2 SQIVND come from the germline V gene (reference sequence).

Remarks on this clone: Distinct nucleotide sequences in the sample also encode this CDR3. The J gene is TRBJ2-4, the V gene TRBV27, with D possibly TRBD1 on 5 matching bases. Germline CDR1 reads MNHEY; CDR2 reads SMNVEV (reference sequence). The CDR3 contains 16 residues. V was trimmed by 3 bases and J by 0 bases, leaving 12 bases between them. The CDR3 sequence: CASSFRQGLAKNIQYF. The CDR3 DNA is TGTGCCAGCAGTTTTCGGCAGGGCCTAGCCAAAAACATTCAGTACTTC.

Concerning this clone itself: This specimen includes other DNA sequences encoding the same CDR3. The chain carries TRBV6-1 and TRBJ1-6; weak D call: TRBD1 (5 bases). The germline gives CDR1 MNHNS, CDR2 SASEGT. The CDR3 totals 14 residues. The V end lost 8 bases, the J end lost 8 bases, and 16 bases lay between the germline ends. The CDR3 DNA reads TGTGCCAGCGGCCACTGGACGGGGGATTCACCCCTCCACTTT. Translation gives CASGHWTGDSPLHF.

This clone was counted once. This chain connects TRBV6-5 to TRBJ2-5, with 7 bases lining up with TRBD2. Germline V gives CDR1 MNHEY, CDR2 SVGAGI. V was pared by 2 bases and J by 5 bases, with 8 bases of the junction left unmatched. This CDR3 region has 15 residues. CDR3 sequence reads: CASSYGGGSRETQYF. DNA of the CDR3: TGTGCCAGCAGTTACGGCGGCGGGAGTAGGGAGACCCAGTACTTC.

This clone came up a few times. The gene calls are TRBV28 and TRBJ2-5; TRBD1 matches at 7 bases. The J call may be in error: the DNA end matches TRBJ2-7 better. The CDR3 totals 15 residues. The germline CDR1 and CDR2 sequences are MDHEN and SYDVKM. CDR3 residues: CASTSHQGVVDEQYF. The CDR3 DNA sequence: TGTGCCAGCACCTCACACCAGGGGGTTGTGGACGAGCAGTACTTC.

The V gene is TRBV2, the J gene TRBJ1-2; D is undetermined. Germline CDR1 and CDR2: SNHLY and FYNNEI. CDR3 length: 15 residues. V lost 7 bases and J lost 4, with 19 bases in between. Written as DNA, the CDR3 is TGTGCCAGCACACCTCAAATTGAGGCCCTCTATGGCTACACCTTC. This translates into CASTPQIEALYGYTF.

This clone has more than one count but fewer than ten. This sequence joins TRBV27 and TRBJ2-7; tentatively, D is TRBD1 (7 bases). Trimming removed 3 bases at V and 2 bases at J, with 14 bases between. Germline CDR1 MNHEY, CDR2 SMNVEV (reference sequence). The CDR3 has 15 amino acids. Written as DNA, the CDR3 is TGTGCCAGCAGTTTGCGGGACAGCGGCGCCTACGAGCAGTACTTC. It encodes CASSLRDSGAYEQYF.

As concerns this clone: The junction and the germline gene differ at one end; a read error may be behind it. The gene calls are TRBV13 and TRBJ2-3, with D possibly matching TRBD2 (5 bases). The CDR3 is 14 residues long. Germline V gene lookup returns CDR1 PRHDT and CDR2 FYEKMQ (reference sequence). CDR3 nucleotides: TGTACCAGCAGCGGCGAGCGAAGCACAGATACGCAGTATTTT. This sequence encodes CTSSGERSTDTQYF.

This clone occurred a few times. The chain combines TRBV7-2 with TRBJ2-3, with TRBD1 as a possible D gene (6 bases). In germline, CDR1 is SGHTA, CDR2 FQGNSA. The CDR3 loop spans 15 amino acids. V lost 4 bases, J lost 1 base, and 12 bases lay in between. The CDR3 DNA is TGTGCCAGCAGCTGGGTACAGGGCGGCACAGATACGCAGTATTTT. This encodes CASSWVQGGTDTQYF.

The chain recombines TRBV5-1 with TRBJ2-1, with 14 bases matching TRBD2. CDR3 length equals 17 residues. In germline, CDR1 is SGHRS, CDR2 YFSETQ. The ends lost 4 bases at V and 4 bases at J; junction bases unmatched: 7. This CDR3 is CASSPGLAGGRYNEQFF. The CDR3 coding sequence is TGCGCCAGCAGCCCCGGACTAGCGGGAGGTCGGTACAATGAGCAGTTCTTC.

Comment on this clone: This specimen includes other DNA sequences encoding the same CDR3. The chain links TRBV2 to TRBJ2-2; 10 positions agree with TRBD2. Trimming took 6 bases from V and 6 from J; bases not matched to a gene: 4. Germline V gene lookup returns CDR1 SNHLY and CDR2 FYNNEI. This CDR3 has 14 residues. CDR3 bases: TGTGCCAGCAGAGAGCGGGAGGGTGCCGGGGAGCTGTTTTTT. Protein sequence: CASREREGAGELFF.

In this sample, this clone turned up a few times. Mismatch with germline at one junction end may stem from a read error. This rearrangement joins TRBV10-3 to TRBJ1-1; TRBD1 agrees at 7 bases. CDR3 length equals 12 residues. Germline V gene lookup returns CDR1 ENHRY and CDR2 SYGVKD. This CDR3 reads CASSPETGEAFF. In DNA, the CDR3 is TGTGCCAGCAGTCCTGAGACAGGGGAAGCTTTCTTT.

This clone was recorded a few times. This rearrangement joins TRBV19 to TRBJ1-3; D is possibly TRBD1 (5 bases). The germline CDR1 and CDR2 sequences are LNHDA and SQIVND (reference sequence). Trimming took off 3 bases at V and 1 base at J, with 16 bases between the two ends. This CDR3 is built from 17 residues. The CDR3 protein is CASSMEYGGPSGNTIYF. CDR3 coding DNA: TGTGCCAGTAGTATGGAGTACGGGGGACCGTCTGGAAACACCATATATTTT. The full variable domain, its missing parts supplied by reference TRBV19 and TRBJ1-3, is DGGITQSPKYLFRKEGQNVTLSCEQNLNHDAMYWYRQDPGQGLRLIYYSQIVNDFQKGDIAEGYSVSREKKESFPLTVTSAQKNPTAFYLCASSMEYGGPSGNTIYFGEGSWLTVV.

The chain uses TRBV18 and TRBJ2-1; possible D gene TRBD2, 6 bases. The CDR3 loop spans 15 amino acids. CDR1 is KGHSH, CDR2 LQKENI, per germline. Trimming stripped 3 bases from V and 16 bases from J, with 25 bases between. CDR3 in amino acids: CASSPLALGTQGLFF. CDR3 sequence (DNA): TGTGCCAGCTCACCCCTCGCCCTCGGGACTCAGGGACTCTTCTTC.

Notes on this clone: Other DNA variants within this sample encode the same CDR3. J is TRBJ2-1 and V is TRBV28; 10 bases are a match to TRBD2. CDR3 length: 14 residues. Per germline, CDR1 MDHEN and CDR2 SYDVKM. The ends lost 11 bases at V and 9 bases at J; junction bases unmatched: 13. The CDR3 region is CAWRASGRFSEQFF. For the CDR3, the DNA is TGTGCCTGGCGGGCTAGCGGGAGATTCAGTGAGCAGTTCTTC.

The chain couples TRBV5-4 to TRBJ2-3; tentative D call: TRBD1 (6 bases). This CDR3 comprises 15 residues. Trimming shortened V by 4 bases and J by 7 bases, and 19 bases separated the two germline ends. In germline, CDR1 is SGHNT, CDR2 YYREEE (reference sequence). CDR3 in DNA: TGTGCCAGCAGCGGGCCGGGACCCCAGGGGAATACGCAGTATTTT. Translating it yields CASSGPGPQGNTQYF.

A few counts support this clone. V gene TRBV10-3 combines with J gene TRBJ2-7, with TRBD2 matching 7 bases. The CDR3 runs 15 residues. The V gene end was trimmed by 0 bases and the J gene end by 2 bases; junction bases not matched to a gene: 4. Per germline, CDR1 ENHRY and CDR2 SYGVKD. The DNA for the CDR3 is TGTGCCATCAGTGAGTCTGTTCGGGGGGCCTACGAGCAGTACTTC. It specifies CAISESVRGAYEQYF.